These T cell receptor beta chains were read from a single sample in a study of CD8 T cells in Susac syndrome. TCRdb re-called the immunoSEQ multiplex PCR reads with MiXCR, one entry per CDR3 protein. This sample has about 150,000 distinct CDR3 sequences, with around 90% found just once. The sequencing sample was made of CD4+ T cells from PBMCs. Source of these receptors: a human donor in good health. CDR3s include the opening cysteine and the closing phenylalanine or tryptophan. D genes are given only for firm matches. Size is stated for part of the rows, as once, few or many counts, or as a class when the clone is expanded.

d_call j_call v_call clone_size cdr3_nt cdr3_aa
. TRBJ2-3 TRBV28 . TGTGCCAGCAGTTTAGCCGGAGGGGGGGCAGATACGCAGTATTTT CASSLAGGGADTQYF
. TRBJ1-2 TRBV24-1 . TGTGCCACCAGCGGGGAACAGGGACGCTCGGAGGACTATGGCTACACCTTC CATSGEQGRSEDYGYTF
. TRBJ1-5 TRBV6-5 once TGTGCCAGCAGTTATTCCGCCGGGGACAATCAGCCCCAGCATTTT CASSYSAGDNQPQHF
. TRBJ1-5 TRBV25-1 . TGTGCCAGCAGTTCCTCTACAATAGATCAGCCCCAGCATTTT CASSSSTIDQPQHF
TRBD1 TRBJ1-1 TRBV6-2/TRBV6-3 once TGTGCCAGCAGTTATCCCCCAGGGGGCGGAAAAGGGAACACTGAAGCTTTCTTT CASSYPPGGGKGNTEAFF
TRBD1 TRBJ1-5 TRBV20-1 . TGCAGTGCTAGGGACAGGGGTGGCAATCAGCCCCAGCATTTT CSARDRGGNQPQHF
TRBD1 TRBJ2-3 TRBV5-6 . TGTGCCAGCAGCTTAGACAGGGTAGCAGATACGCAGTATTTT CASSLDRVADTQYF
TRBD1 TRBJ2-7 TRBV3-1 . TGTGCCAGCAGCCAAGATTACAGGGGTGAGCAGTACTTC CASSQDYRGEQYF
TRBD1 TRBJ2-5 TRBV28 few TGTGCCAGCAGCTCACAGGGGGCCCAAGAGACCCAGTACTTC CASSSQGAQETQYF
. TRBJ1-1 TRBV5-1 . TGCGCCAGCAGCCCCGGGACGACGAACACTGAAGCTTTCTTT CASSPGTTNTEAFF
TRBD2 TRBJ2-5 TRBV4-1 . TGCGCCAGCAGCCAAGAGGGCGCGGGAGGGCGGGAGACCCAGTACTTC CASSQEGAGGRETQYF
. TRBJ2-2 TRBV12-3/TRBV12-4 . TGTGCCAGCAAACCGGGGAGGCTAGCACACGGGGAGCTGTTTTTT CASKPGRLAHGELFF
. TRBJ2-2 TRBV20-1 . TGCAGTGCTGATCCCGGACGAACCGGGGAGCTGTTTTTT CSADPGRTGELFF